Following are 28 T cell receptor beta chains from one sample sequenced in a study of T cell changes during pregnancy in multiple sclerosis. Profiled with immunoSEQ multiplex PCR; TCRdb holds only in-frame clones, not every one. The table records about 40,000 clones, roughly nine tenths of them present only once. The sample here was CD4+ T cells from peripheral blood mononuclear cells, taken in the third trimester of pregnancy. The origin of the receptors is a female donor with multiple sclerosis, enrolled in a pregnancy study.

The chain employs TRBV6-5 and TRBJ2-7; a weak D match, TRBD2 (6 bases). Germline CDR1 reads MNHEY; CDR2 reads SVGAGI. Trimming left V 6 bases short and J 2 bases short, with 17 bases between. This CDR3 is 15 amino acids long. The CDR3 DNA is TGTGCCAGCAGAGCTTGGGGGACTCCCCCCTACGAGCAGTACTTC. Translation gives CASRAWGTPPYEQYF.

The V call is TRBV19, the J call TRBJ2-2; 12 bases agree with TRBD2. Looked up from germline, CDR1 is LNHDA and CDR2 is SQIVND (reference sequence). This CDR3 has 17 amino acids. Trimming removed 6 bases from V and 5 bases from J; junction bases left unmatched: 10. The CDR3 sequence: CASSSEGLAGFTGELFF. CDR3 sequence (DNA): TGTGCCAGTAGCTCAGAAGGACTAGCGGGATTTACCGGGGAGCTGTTTTTT.

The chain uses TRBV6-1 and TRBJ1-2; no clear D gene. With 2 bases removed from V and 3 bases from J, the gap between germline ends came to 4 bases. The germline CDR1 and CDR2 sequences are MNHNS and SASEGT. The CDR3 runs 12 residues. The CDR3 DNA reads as TGTGCCAGCAGTGAACGAGACTATGGCTACACCTTC. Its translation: CASSERDYGYTF.

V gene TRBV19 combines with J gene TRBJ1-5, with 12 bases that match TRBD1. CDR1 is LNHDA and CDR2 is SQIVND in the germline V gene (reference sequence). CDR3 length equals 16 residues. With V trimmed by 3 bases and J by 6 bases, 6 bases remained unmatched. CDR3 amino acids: CASSIPRDRGLQPQHF. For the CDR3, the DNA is TGTGCCAGTAGTATCCCACGGGACAGGGGGCTTCAGCCCCAGCATTTT.

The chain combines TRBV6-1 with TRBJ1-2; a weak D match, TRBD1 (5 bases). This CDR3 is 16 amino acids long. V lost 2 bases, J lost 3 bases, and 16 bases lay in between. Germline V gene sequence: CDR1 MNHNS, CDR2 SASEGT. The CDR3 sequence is CASSERYALTDYGYTF. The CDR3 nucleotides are TGTGCCAGCAGTGAACGTTACGCGTTGACAGACTATGGCTACACCTTC.

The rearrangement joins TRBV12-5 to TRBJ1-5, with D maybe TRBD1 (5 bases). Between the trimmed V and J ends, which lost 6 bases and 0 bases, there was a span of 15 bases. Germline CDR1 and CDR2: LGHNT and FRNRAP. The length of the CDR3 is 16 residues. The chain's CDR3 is CASGLAQGYSNQPQHF. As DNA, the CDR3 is TGTGCTAGTGGCCTTGCTCAGGGATATAGCAATCAGCCCCAGCATTTT.

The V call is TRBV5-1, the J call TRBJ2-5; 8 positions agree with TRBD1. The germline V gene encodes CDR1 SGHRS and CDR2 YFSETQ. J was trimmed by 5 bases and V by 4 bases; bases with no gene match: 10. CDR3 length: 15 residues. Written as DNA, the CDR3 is TGCGCCAGCAGCCTCACAGGGGGAGTCATGGAGACCCAGTACTTC. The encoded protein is CASSLTGGVMETQYF. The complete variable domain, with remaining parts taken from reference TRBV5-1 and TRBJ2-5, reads KAGVTQTPRYLIKTRGQQVTLSCSPISGHRSVSWYQQTPGQGLQFLFEYFSETQRNKGNFPGRFSGRQFSNSRSEMNVSTLELGDSALYLCASSLTGGVMETQYFGPGTRLLVL.

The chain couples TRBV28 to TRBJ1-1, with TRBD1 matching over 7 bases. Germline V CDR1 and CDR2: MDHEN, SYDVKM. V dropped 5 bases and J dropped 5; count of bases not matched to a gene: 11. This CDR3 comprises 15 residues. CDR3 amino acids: CASSHRQGRGTEAFF. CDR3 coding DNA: TGTGCCAGCAGTCATCGACAGGGACGAGGAACTGAAGCTTTCTTT.

The CDR3 spells CASSPGTGTQETQYF. As DNA, the CDR3 is TGTGCCAGCTCACCAGGCACAGGAACCCAAGAGACCCAGTACTTC. This chain links TRBV18 with TRBJ2-5; a possible D gene is TRBD1 (5 bases). The CDR3 is 15 amino acids. Germline-derived CDR1 and CDR2 are KGHSH and LQKENI. V was pared by 2 bases and J by 1 base, with 11 bases between. Full variable domain (outside the CDR3, taken from reference TRBV18 and TRBJ2-5): NAGVMQNPRHLVRRRGQEARLRCSPMKGHSHVYWYRQLPEEGLKFMVYLQKENIIDESGMPKERFSAEFPKEGPSILRIQQVVRGDSAAYFCASSPGTGTQETQYFGPGTRLLVL.

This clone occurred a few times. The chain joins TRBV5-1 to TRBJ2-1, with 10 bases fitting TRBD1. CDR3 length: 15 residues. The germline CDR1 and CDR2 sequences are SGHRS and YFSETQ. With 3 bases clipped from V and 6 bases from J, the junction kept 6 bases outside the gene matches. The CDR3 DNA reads TGCGCCAGCAGCTCCGGGACAGGGGTGAGCAATGAGCAGTTCTTC. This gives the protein CASSSGTGVSNEQFF.

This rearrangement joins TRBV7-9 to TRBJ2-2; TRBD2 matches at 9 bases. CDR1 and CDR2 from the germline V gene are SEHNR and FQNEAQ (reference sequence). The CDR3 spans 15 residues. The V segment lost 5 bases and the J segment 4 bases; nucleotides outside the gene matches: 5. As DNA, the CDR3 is TGTGCCAGCAGCCCGAGCGGGAGGCTCACCGGGGAGCTGTTTTTT. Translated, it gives CASSPSGRLTGELFF. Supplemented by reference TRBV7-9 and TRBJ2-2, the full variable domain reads DTGVSQNPRHKITKRGQNVTFRCDPISEHNRLYWYRQTLGQGPEFLTYFQNEAQLEKSRLLSDRFSAERPKGSFSTLEIQRTEQGDSAMYLCASSPSGRLTGELFFGEGSRLTVL.

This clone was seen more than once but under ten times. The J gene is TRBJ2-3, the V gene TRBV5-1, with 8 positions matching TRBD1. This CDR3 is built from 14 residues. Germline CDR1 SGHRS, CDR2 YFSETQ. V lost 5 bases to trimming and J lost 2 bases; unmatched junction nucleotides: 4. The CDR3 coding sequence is TGCGCCAGCAGTCACAGGGGGTCCACAGATACGCAGTATTTT. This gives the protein CASSHRGSTDTQYF.

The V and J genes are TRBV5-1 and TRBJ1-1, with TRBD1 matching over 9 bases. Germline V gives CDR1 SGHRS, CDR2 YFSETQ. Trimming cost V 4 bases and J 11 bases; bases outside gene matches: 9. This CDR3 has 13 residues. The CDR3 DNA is TGCGCCAGCAGCCCGGGACAGGGCCGGGTGGCTTTCTTT. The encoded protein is CASSPGQGRVAFF.

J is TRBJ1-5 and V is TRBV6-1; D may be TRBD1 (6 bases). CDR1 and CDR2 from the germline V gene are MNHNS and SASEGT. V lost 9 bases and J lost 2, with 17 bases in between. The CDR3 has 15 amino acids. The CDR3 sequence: CASIPAGVGNQPQHF. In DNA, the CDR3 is TGTGCCAGTATACCGGCAGGGGTTGGCAATCAGCCCCAGCATTTT.

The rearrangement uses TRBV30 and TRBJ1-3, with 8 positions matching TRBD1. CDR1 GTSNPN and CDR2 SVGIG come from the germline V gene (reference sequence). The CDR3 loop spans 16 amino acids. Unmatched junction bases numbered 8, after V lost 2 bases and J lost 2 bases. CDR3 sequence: CAWSLRQGAAGNTIYF. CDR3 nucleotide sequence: TGTGCCTGGAGTCTTCGTCAGGGGGCGGCTGGAAACACCATATATTTT.

DNA for the CDR3: TGTGCCAGTAGAACCAAGGGAGGGGGGGCCAACGTCCTGACTTTC. It yields the protein CASRTKGGGANVLTF. This chain joins TRBV19 and TRBJ2-6, with TRBD2 identical over 7 bases. The CDR3 length is 15 residues. Germline V gene data show CDR1 as LNHDA and CDR2 as SQIVND (reference sequence). Trimming at V came to 6 bases and at J to 4 bases, leaving 6 bases not matched to a gene.

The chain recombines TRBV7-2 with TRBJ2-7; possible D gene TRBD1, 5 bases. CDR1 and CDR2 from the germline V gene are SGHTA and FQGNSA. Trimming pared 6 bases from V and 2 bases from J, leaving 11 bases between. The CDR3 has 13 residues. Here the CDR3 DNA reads TGTGCCAGCAGACGACAGAGCCCCTACGAGCAGTACTTC. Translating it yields CASRRQSPYEQYF.

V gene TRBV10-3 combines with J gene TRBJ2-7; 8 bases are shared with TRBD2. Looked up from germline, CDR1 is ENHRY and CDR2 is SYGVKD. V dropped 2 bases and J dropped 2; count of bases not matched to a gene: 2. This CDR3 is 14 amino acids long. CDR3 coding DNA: TGTGCCATCAGTGAGACTAGCGGAGCCTACGAGCAGTACTTC. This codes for CAISETSGAYEQYF.

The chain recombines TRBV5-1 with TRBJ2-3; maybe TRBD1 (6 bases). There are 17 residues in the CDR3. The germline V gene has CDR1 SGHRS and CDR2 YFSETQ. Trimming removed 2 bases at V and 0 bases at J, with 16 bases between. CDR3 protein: CASSLGTGGGSTDTQYF. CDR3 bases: TGCGCCAGCAGCTTAGGTACTGGGGGCGGTAGCACAGATACGCAGTATTTT.

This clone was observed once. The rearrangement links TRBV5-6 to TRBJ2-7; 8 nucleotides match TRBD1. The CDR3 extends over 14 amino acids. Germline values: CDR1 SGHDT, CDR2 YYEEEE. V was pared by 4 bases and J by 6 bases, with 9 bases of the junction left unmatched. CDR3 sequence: CASSPFRGRGEQYF. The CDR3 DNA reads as TGTGCCAGCAGCCCTTTCAGGGGGCGGGGCGAGCAGTACTTC.

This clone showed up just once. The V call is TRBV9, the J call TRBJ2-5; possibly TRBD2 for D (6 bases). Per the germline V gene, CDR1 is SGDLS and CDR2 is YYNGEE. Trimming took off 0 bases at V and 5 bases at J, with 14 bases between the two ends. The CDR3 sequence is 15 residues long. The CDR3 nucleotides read TGTGCCAGCAGCGTAGCTGGCGGGGTGCGGGAGACCCAGTACTTC. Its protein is CASSVAGGVRETQYF.

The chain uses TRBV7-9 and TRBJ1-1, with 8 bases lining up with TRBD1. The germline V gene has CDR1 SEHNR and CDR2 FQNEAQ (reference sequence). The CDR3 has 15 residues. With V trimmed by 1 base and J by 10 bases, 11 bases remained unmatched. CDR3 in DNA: TGTGCCAGCAGCTTAGGGGGCACAGGGGGAAGGGTAGCTTTCTTT. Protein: CASSLGGTGGRVAFF.

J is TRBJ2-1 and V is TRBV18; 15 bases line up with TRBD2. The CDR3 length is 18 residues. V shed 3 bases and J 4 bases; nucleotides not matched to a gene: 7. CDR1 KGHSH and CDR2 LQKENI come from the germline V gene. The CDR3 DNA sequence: TGTGCCAGCTCACCTCCGGGACTAGCGGGAGGTACTTACAATGAGCAGTTCTTC. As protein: CASSPPGLAGGTYNEQFF. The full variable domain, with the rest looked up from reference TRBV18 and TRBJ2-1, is NAGVMQNPRHLVRRRGQEARLRCSPMKGHSHVYWYRQLPEEGLKFMVYLQKENIIDESGMPKERFSAEFPKEGPSILRIQQVVRGDSAAYFCASSPPGLAGGTYNEQFFGPGTRLTVL.

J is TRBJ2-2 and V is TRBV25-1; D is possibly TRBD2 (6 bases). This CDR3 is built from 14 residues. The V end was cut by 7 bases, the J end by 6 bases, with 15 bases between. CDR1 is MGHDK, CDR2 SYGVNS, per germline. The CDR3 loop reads CASKIPGGAGELFF. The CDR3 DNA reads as TGTGCCAGCAAAATCCCCGGGGGAGCCGGGGAGCTGTTTTTT.

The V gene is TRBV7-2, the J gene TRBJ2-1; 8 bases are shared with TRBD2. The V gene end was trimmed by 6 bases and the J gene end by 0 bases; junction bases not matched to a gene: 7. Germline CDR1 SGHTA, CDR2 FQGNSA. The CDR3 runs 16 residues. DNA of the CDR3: TGTGCCAGCAGGGTACTAGCGGCCTCCTCCTACAATGAGCAGTTCTTC. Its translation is CASRVLAASSYNEQFF.

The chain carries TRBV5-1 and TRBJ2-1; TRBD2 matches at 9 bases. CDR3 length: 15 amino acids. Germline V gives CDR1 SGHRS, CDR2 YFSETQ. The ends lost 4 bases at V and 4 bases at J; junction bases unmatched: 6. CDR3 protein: CASSVLAGSYNEQFF. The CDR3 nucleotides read TGCGCCAGCAGCGTACTAGCGGGTAGTTACAATGAGCAGTTCTTC.

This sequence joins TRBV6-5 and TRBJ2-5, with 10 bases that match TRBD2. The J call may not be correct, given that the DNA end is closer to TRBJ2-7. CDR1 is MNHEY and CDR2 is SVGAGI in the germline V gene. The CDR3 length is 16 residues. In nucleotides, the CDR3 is TGTGCCAGCAGTTATGAGTCTAGCGGGAGTAAGTACGAGCAGTACTTC. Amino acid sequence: CASSYESSGSKYEQYF.

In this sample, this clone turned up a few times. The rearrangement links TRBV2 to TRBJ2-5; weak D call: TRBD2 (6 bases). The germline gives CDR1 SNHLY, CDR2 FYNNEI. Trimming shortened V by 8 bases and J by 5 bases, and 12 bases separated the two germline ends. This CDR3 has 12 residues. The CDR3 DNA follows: TGTGCCAGCGGGAGCGGGTGGGAGACCCAGTACTTC. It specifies CASGSGWETQYF.